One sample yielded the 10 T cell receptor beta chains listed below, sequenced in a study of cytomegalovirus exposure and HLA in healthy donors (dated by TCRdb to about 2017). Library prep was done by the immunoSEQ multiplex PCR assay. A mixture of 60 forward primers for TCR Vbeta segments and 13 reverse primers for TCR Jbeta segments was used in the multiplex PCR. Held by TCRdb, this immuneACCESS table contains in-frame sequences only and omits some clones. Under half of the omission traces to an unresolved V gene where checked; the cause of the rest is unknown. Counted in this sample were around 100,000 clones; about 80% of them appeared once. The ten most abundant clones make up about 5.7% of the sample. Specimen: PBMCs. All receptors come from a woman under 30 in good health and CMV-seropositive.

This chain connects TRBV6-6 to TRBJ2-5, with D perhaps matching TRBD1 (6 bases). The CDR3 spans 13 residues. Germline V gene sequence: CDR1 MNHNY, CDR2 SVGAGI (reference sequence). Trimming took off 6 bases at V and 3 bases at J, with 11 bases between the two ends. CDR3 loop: CASSRRTEETQYF. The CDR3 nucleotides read TGTGCCAGCAGCCGACGGACAGAAGAGACCCAGTACTTC.

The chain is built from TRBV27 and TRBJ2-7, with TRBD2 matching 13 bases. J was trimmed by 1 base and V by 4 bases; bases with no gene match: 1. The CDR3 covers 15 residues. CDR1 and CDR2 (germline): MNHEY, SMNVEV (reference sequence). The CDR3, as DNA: TGTGCCAGCAGTTCACTAGCGGGAGGGTCCTACGAGCAGTACTTC. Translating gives CASSSLAGGSYEQYF.

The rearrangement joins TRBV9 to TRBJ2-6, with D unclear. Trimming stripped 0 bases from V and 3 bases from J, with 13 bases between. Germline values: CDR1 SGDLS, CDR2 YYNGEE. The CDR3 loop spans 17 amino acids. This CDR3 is CASSVGQVVGGANVLTF. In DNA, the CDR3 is TGTGCCAGCAGCGTAGGACAAGTGGTCGGTGGGGCCAACGTCCTGACTTTC.

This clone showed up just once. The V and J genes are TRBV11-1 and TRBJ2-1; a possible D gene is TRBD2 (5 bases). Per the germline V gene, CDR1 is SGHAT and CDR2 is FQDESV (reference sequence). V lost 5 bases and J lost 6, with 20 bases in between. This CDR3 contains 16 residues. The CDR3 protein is CASSRTGIFRSNEQFF. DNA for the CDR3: TGTGCCAGCAGCCGTACCGGGATATTTAGGAGCAATGAGCAGTTCTTC.

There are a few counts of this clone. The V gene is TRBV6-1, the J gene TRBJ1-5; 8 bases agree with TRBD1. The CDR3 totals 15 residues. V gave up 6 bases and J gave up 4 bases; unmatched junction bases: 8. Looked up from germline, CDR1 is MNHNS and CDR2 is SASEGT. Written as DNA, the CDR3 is TGTGCCAGCAGCCTCGGGACAGGACTAAATCAGCCCCAGCATTTT. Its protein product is CASSLGTGLNQPQHF.

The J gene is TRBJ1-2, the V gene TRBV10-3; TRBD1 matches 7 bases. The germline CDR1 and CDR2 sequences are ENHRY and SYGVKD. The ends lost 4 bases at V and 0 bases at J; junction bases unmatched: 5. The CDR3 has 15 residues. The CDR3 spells CAISGTGVSNYGYTF. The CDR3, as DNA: TGTGCCATCAGTGGAACAGGGGTATCTAACTATGGCTACACCTTC.

The CDR3 loop reads CASYPRYTF. The CDR3 DNA reads as TGTGCCAGCTACCCTAGATACACCTTC. The rearrangement joins TRBV30 to TRBJ1-2, with D hard to call. Per the germline V gene, CDR1 is GTSNPN and CDR2 is SVGIG (reference sequence). CDR3 length: 9 amino acids. Between the trimmed V and J ends, which lost 8 bases and 11 bases, there was a span of 12 bases.

CDR3 nucleotide sequence: TGTGCCAGCAGTATACAGGGGGACCCTAACTATGGCTACACCTTC. This encodes CASSIQGDPNYGYTF. This sequence joins TRBV6-1 and TRBJ1-2; 8 positions agree with TRBD1. Germline loops: CDR1 MNHNS, CDR2 SASEGT. The CDR3 loop spans 15 amino acids. V was clipped by 5 bases and J by 0 bases; unmatched bases: 5.

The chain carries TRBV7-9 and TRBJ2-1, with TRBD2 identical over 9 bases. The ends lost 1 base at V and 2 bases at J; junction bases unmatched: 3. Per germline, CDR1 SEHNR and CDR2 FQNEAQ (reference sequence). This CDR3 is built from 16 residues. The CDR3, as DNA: TGTGCCAGCAGCTTAGGGGCTAGCGGGACCTACAATGAGCAGTTCTTC. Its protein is CASSLGASGTYNEQFF.

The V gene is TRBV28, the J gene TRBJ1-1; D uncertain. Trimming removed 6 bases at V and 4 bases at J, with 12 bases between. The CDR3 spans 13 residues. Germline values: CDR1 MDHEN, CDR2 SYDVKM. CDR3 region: CASRWGEGTEAFF. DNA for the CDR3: TGTGCCAGCAGGTGGGGAGAGGGCACTGAAGCTTTCTTT.